This entry lists 3 T cell receptor beta chains sequenced from one sample in a study of blood T cell repertoires in COVID-19. The protocol was immunoSEQ multiplex PCR, while the TCRdb copy is restricted to in-frame clones and leaves out a portion. This table has 200,000 to 300,000 clones, 75% to 85% appearing once. Sequenced input: peripheral blood. These receptors were taken from a woman aged 70-85 years with acute or convalescent COVID-19.

The chain uses TRBV18 and TRBJ2-1; TRBD2 aligns across 10 bases. Trimming took 0 bases from V and 5 from J; bases not matched to a gene: 1. The germline V gene has CDR1 KGHSH and CDR2 LQKENI. This CDR3 is 15 amino acids long. CDR3 loop: CASSPPLAGDNEQFF. As DNA, the CDR3 is TGTGCCAGCTCACCACCTCTAGCGGGGGACAATGAGCAGTTCTTC. Complete variable domain (other parts from reference TRBV18 and TRBJ2-1): NAGVMQNPRHLVRRRGQEARLRCSPMKGHSHVYWYRQLPEEGLKFMVYLQKENIIDESGMPKERFSAEFPKEGPSILRIQQVVRGDSAAYFCASSPPLAGDNEQFFGPGTRLTVL.

The J gene is TRBJ2-2, the V gene TRBV28, with a weak D call TRBD1 (5 bases). Germline V gene lookup returns CDR1 MDHEN and CDR2 SYDVKM. The CDR3 runs to 15 residues. With 3 bases removed from V and 6 bases from J, the gap between germline ends came to 14 bases. In nucleotides, the CDR3 is TGTGCCAGCAGTTTCCTCCAGGGCGGATCCGGGGAGCTGTTTTTT. Its protein product is CASSFLQGGSGELFF.

The table lists this clone with a count of one. The chain employs TRBV5-3 and TRBJ1-5; TRBD1 agrees at 7 bases. TRBV5-3 is classed as an ORF, of uncertain function. Germline trimming cut 6 bases from V and 2 bases from J; bases unmatched to any gene: 8. This CDR3 is 15 amino acids long. The CDR3 DNA reads TGTGCCAGAAAACAGGGGAAGGAATGCAATCAGCCCCAGCATTTT. Translation gives CARKQGKECNQPQHF.